Presented here are 18 T cell receptor beta chains from one specimen sequenced in a study of T cells in Graves' hyperthyroidism and ophthalmopathy. RNA transcripts served as the template for amplifying TCR beta CDR3 regions. HTBI primers were used for first-round RT-PCR of the TCR CDR3. TCRdb ran MiXCR on the multiplex PCR reads and lists one entry per CDR3 protein. Among hundreds of thousands of distinct CDR3 sequences listed, 16% were seen once. The sequenced sample was blood. The receptors were gathered from a woman between 18 and 30 years old with Graves' hyperthyroidism.

The rearrangement uses TRBV10-3 and TRBJ2-2; D is unclear. Germline CDR1 is ENHRY and CDR2 is SYGVKD. The CDR3 spans 15 residues. Between the trimmed V and J ends, which lost 3 bases and 0 bases, there was a span of 8 bases. The CDR3 is CAISDQRANTGELFF. The CDR3 bases are TGTGCCATCAGTGATCAGAGAGCGAACACCGGGGAGCTGTTTTTT.

The gene calls are TRBV7-2 and TRBJ1-4, with D unresolved. Per germline, CDR1 SGHTA and CDR2 FQGNSA. The CDR3 is 16 residues long. Trimming took off 5 bases at V and 7 bases at J, with 20 bases between the two ends. In DNA form, the CDR3 reads TGTGCCAGCAGCACCCGGCTCATTCAGAGAGGTGAAAAACTGTTTTTT. Its translation is CASSTRLIQRGEKLFF.

CDR3 loop: CASTPDGLNTEAFF. The CDR3 DNA reads as TGTGCCAGCACCCCGGATGGACTGAACACTGAAGCTTTCTTT. The J gene is TRBJ1-1, the V gene TRBV12-3 or TRBV12-4, with no clear D. The CDR3 is 14 amino acids. V dropped 7 bases and J dropped 0 bases, with 12 bases sitting between them.

In its sample, this clonotype was seen a few times. V gene TRBV4-3 combines with J gene TRBJ1-1, with TRBD1 as a possible D gene (5 bases). This CDR3 region has 18 residues. From germline, CDR1 is LGHNA and CDR2 YSLEER. V was cut by 0 bases and J by 4 bases, with 21 bases left in between. The CDR3 region has the DNA TGCGCCAGCAGCCAAGATCGATTGCCAGGGCAGGGCGGCACTGAAGCTTTCTTT. Protein sequence: CASSQDRLPGQGGTEAFF.

This clonotype was picked up a small number of times. The chain combines TRBV27 with TRBJ1-3; D might be TRBD1 (5 bases). This CDR3 is 15 amino acids long. CDR1 is MNHEY, CDR2 SMNVEV, per germline (reference sequence). V lost 5 bases to trimming and J lost 4 bases, with 15 bases between them. The DNA of the CDR3 is TGTGCCAGCAGTCCGCGCAGGGCGGGAGGAAACACCATATATTTT. Its protein is CASSPRRAGGNTIYF.

This clonotype turned up a few times. This rearrangement joins TRBV10-2 to TRBJ1-5; the D gene is possibly TRBD1 (5 bases). Trimming pared 0 bases from V and 8 bases from J, leaving 14 bases between. The V gene's germline CDR1 is WSHSY and CDR2 SAAADI. The CDR3 is 15 amino acids. The CDR3 DNA is TGCGCCAGCAGTGAGTCGGAGACAGCGGTTGAGCCCCAGCATTTT. As protein: CASSESETAVEPQHF.

This clonotype was found many times. The CDR3 protein is CAVGRRNEKLFF. The DNA of the CDR3 is TGTGCCGTTGGACGGCGTAATGAAAAACTGTTTTTT. The chain links TRBV12-3 or TRBV12-4 to TRBJ1-4; D gene uncertain. The CDR3 extends over 12 amino acids. The germline V and J ends were trimmed by 11 bases and 4 bases, with 11 bases remaining between them.

This clonotype showed up many times. V usage is TRBV2 and J usage is TRBJ1-5, with 8 positions matching TRBD1. The CDR3 extends over 15 amino acids. V lost 8 bases and J lost 2; bases outside the gene matches: 8. Germline CDR1 is SNHLY and CDR2 is FYNNEI. CDR3 nucleotide sequence: TGTGCCAGCGTACCTCAGGGGGCAGGCAATCAGCCCCAGCATTTT. Translating it yields CASVPQGAGNQPQHF.

The chain recombines TRBV4-1 with TRBJ1-3, with D uncertain. Looked up from germline, CDR1 is MGHRA and CDR2 is YSYEKL. V shed 2 bases and J shed 0 bases, with 14 bases lying between them. The CDR3 contains 17 residues. The CDR3 DNA reads as TGCGCCAGCAGCCAAAGTTTCTATAGGGACTCTGGAAACACCATATATTTT. Protein sequence: CASSQSFYRDSGNTIYF.

The sample holds a few counts of this clonotype. The chain couples TRBV6-1 to TRBJ2-3; D possibly corresponds to TRBD2 (5 bases). Trimming shortened V by 3 bases and J by 5 bases, and 12 bases separated the two germline ends. This CDR3 has 14 amino acids. Germline values: CDR1 MNHNS, CDR2 SASEGT. The CDR3 reads CASSEGVRGDTQYF. CDR3 sequence (DNA): TGTGCCAGCAGTGAGGGAGTTCGGGGAGATACGCAGTATTTT.

This rearrangement joins TRBV5-4 to TRBJ1-1; D is unclear. The CDR3 totals 12 residues. V lost 4 bases to trimming and J lost 5 bases, with 9 bases between them. CDR1 and CDR2 from the germline V gene are SGHNT and YYREEE (reference sequence). DNA of the CDR3: TGTGCCAGCAGCGTGGGGTTAACTGAAGCTTTCTTT. Residues: CASSVGLTEAFF.

The table lists this clonotype with a few counts. The chain couples TRBV5-4 to TRBJ1-2; 9 nucleotides line up with TRBD1. Germline loops: CDR1 SGHNT, CDR2 YYREEE (reference sequence). The CDR3 consists of 16 residues. V gave up 0 bases and J gave up 4 bases; unmatched junction bases: 7. CDR3 nucleotide sequence: TGTGCCAGCAGCTTGGGAAACACAGGGGGCGCCTATGGCTACACCTTC. This codes for CASSLGNTGGAYGYTF.

The chain links TRBV24-1 to TRBJ1-3, with D hard to call. Trimming stripped 5 bases from V and 3 bases from J, with 7 bases between. The V gene's germline CDR1 is KGHDR and CDR2 SFDVKD. This CDR3 contains 13 residues. The CDR3 here is CATSGRSGNTIYF. The CDR3 DNA reads as TGTGCCACCAGTGGTCGCAGTGGAAACACCATATATTTT.

The chain employs TRBV10-1 and TRBJ2-5; TRBD2 agrees at 14 bases. The CDR3 is 15 residues long. V was clipped by 8 bases and J by 5 bases; unmatched bases: 7. Looked up from germline, CDR1 is WNHNN and CDR2 is SYGVQD (reference sequence). CDR3 sequence: CASYRRLAGGETQYF. The CDR3 nucleotides read TGCGCCAGCTATCGACGACTAGCGGGAGGGGAGACCCAGTACTTC.

This clonotype was found many times. V is TRBV5-1 and J is TRBJ2-7; D not resolved. Deletions cut 1 base from V and 2 bases from J, with 10 bases between. The CDR3 totals 14 residues. Germline V gives CDR1 SGHRS, CDR2 YFSETQ. CDR3 protein: CASSLSRSAYEQYF. The CDR3 region has the DNA TGCGCCAGCAGCTTGAGCCGGTCTGCCTACGAGCAGTACTTC.

This clonotype was counted a few times. A much more abundant neighbour one base away suggests this may be a read error. The chain carries TRBV2 and TRBJ2-5; 7 bases map to TRBD1. This CDR3 has 15 amino acids. CDR1 is SNHLY, CDR2 FYNNEI, per germline. The CDR3 spells CAGSEVQTGWETQYF. As DNA, the CDR3 is TGTGCCGGCAGTGAAGTTCAGACAGGGTGGGAGACCCAGTACTTC.

This clonotype occurred many times. V is TRBV15 and J is TRBJ2-7; D is undetermined. Per germline, CDR1 LNHNV and CDR2 YYDKDF (reference sequence). The V end was cut by 5 bases, the J end by 4 bases, with 12 bases between. This CDR3 is 13 amino acids long. The CDR3 DNA is TGTGCCACCAGCGGAACACGTAGTTACGAGCAGTACTTC. It codes for CATSGTRSYEQYF.

The chain couples TRBV6-4 to TRBJ1-1, with a tentative D call TRBD1 (6 bases). The CDR3 runs to 18 residues. The germline V gene has CDR1 MRHNA and CDR2 SNTAGT. V lost 4 bases and J lost 1, with 22 bases in between. CDR3 coding DNA: TGTGCCAGCAGTGCTAACTTTAACAGGGTCCGAGGGAACACTGAAGCTTTCTTT. This codes for CASSANFNRVRGNTEAFF.